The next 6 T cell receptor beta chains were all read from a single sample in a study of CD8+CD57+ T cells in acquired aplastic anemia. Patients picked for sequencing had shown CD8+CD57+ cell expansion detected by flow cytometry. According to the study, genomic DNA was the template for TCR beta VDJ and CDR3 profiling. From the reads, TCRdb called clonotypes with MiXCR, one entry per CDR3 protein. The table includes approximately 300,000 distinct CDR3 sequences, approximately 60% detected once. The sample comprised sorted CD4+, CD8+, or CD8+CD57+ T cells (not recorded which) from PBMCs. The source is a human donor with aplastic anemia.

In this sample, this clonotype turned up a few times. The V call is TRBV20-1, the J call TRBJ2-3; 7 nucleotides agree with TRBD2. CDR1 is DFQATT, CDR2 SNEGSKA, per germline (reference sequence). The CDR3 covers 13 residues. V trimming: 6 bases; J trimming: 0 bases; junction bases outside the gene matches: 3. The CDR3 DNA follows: TGCAGTGCCAATAGCGGGAGCACAGATACGCAGTATTTT. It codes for CSANSGSTDTQYF.

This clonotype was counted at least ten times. CDR3 amino acids: CSAPGTSGRPGSTDTQYF. The DNA of the CDR3 is TGCAGCGCCCCCGGGACTAGCGGGAGGCCAGGCTCCACAGATACGCAGTATTTT. The V gene is TRBV29-1, the J gene TRBJ2-3; TRBD2 agrees at 15 bases. Per the germline V gene, CDR1 is SQVTM and CDR2 is ANQGSEA. There are 18 residues in the CDR3. After removal of 7 bases from V and 2 bases from J, the junction contained 13 bases not matched to a gene.

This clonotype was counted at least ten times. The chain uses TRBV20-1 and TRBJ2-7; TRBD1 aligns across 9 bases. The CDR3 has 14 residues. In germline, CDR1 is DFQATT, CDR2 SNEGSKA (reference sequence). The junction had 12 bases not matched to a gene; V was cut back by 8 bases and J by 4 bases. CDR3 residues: CSRENRGPPYEQYF. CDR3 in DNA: TGCAGTCGGGAAAACAGGGGGCCTCCGTACGAGCAGTACTTC.

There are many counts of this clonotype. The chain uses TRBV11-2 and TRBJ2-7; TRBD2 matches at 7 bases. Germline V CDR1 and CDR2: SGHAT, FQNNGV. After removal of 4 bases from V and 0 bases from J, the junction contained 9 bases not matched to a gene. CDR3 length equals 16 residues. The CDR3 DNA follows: TGTGCCAGCAGCTCCCTTGGGGGGGAGGACTCCTACGAGCAGTACTTC. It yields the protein CASSSLGGEDSYEQYF.

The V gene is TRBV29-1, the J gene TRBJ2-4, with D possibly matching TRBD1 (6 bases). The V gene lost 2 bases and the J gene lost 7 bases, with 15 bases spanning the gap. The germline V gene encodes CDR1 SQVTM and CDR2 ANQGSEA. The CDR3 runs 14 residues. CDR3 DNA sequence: TGCAGCGTTGAATTGGGAGCAGGGGTGAACATTCAGTACTTC. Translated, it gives CSVELGAGVNIQYF.

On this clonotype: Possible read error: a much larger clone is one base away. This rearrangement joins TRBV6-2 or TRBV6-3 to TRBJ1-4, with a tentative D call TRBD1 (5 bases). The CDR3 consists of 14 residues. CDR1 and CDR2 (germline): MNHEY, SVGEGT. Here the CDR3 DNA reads TGTGCCAGCACAGAACCGGGGCAGGGAGGGAAACTGCTTTTT. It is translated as CASTEPGQGGKLLF.